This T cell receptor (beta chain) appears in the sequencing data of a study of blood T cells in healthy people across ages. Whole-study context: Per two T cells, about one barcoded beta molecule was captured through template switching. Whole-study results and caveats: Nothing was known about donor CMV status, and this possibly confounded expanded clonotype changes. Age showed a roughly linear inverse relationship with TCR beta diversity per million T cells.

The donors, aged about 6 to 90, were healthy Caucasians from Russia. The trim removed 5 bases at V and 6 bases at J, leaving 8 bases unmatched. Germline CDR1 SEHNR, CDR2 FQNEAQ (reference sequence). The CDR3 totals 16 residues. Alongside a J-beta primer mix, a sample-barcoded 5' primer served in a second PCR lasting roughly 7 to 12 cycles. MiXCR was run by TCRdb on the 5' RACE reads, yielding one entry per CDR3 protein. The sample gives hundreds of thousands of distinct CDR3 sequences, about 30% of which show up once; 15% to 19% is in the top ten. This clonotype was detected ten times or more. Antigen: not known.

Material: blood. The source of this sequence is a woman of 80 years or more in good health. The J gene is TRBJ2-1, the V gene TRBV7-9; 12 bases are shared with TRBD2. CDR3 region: CASSPGLAGPFNEQFF. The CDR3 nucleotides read TGTGCCAGCAGCCCAGGACTAGCGGGGCCCTTCAATGAGCAGTTCTTC.